These T cell receptor beta chains were read from a single sample in a study of blood T cell repertoires in COVID-19. Clones were read by immunoSEQ multiplex PCR, and TCRdb kept only the in-frame ones, dropping some. The table lists under 200,000 clones, around 80% of them singletons. Sequenced material: peripheral blood. The receptors were sampled from a man in his 70s with active or convalescent COVID-19. CDR3s leave out the opening cysteine and the closing phenylalanine or tryptophan.

>TRBV6-5|TRBJ1-2
ASRVTGGGVGGYT
>TRBV3-1/TRBV3-2|TRBJ2-3
ASSQSSATDTQY
>TRBV5-1|TRBJ2-1
ASSLAGGTRALNEQF
>TRBV18|TRBJ2-2
ASSPPSLNTGELF
>TRBV6-5|TRBJ1-1
ASRKGTEAF
>TRBV5-1|TRBJ2-6
ASSQFRGGANVLT
>TRBV11-3|TRBJ2-1
ASSQETSSYNEQF
>TRBV10-3|TRBJ1-5
AISDAGQPQH
>TRBV7-9|TRBJ2-5
ASSFQGAGETQY
>TRBV30|TRBJ1-1
AWGRQGAF
>TRBV6-5|TRBJ1-4
ASRDRGATNEKLF
>TRBV6-5|TRBJ2-1
ASSYPEGARNEQF
>TRBV10-3|TRBJ1-1
ATGGRAGTEAF
>TRBV7-2|TRBJ1-2
ASSLEGTYRRSNYGYT
>TRBV4-2|TRBJ1-5
ASSQGGAAQPQH
>TRBV9|TRBJ1-2
ASSVGDRVGYT
>TRBV18|TRBJ1-4
ASSPRRGTNEKLF
>TRBV2|TRBJ2-2
ASSSGTSVYGGELF
>TRBV13|TRBJ2-2
ASSLVRQGRGELF
>TRBV2|TRBJ1-1
ASSSDGNTEAF
>TRBV6-5|TRBJ2-1
ASSYVRNNEQF
>TRBV6-5|TRBJ1-2
ASKGVQGDGYT
>TRBV2|TRBJ2-3
ASSGRSAGIDTQY
>TRBV10-3|TRBJ1-1
AVTGGAPEAF
>TRBV30|TRBJ2-3
AWSVAGANAPQDTQY
>TRBV2|TRBJ2-3
ASSESGTGEDTQY
>TRBV30|TRBJ2-5
AWGTSGSETQY
>TRBV12-3/TRBV12-4|TRBJ2-2
ASSVGTAGELF
>TRBV2|TRBJ2-7
ASSEVGPEQY
>TRBV2|TRBJ2-1
ASNSGMIYNEQF
>TRBV5-1|TRBJ2-1
ASSREGEQF
>TRBV7-6|TRBJ1-3
ASSPTGGGNTIY
>TRBV7-2|TRBJ1-1
ASSMGTGSAEAF
>TRBV9|TRBJ2-2
ASSVEGRSTGELF
>TRBV5-1|TRBJ1-1
ASSADREFTEAF
>TRBV27|TRBJ2-3
ASSSRTSGRTDTQY
>TRBV12-3/TRBV12-4|TRBJ2-2
ASSSRSGGELF
>TRBV19|TRBJ1-1
ASRPGTVNTEAF
>TRBV5-1|TRBJ1-6
ASSSQGNGSPLH